One T cell receptor beta chain is described in this entry. Its specificity is not known. This sample stems from a study of molecular identifiers for immune sequencing clone quantification. Study in general: Sequencing covered four of five parts into which replicate RNA from approximately 22,000 or 94,000 naive CD8 cells was split. Regarding the study as a whole: Should identical TCR molecules share a barcode, the sizes of highly expanded clones could be underestimated. Clones above 20 RNA copies held over 97% of effector molecules, under 1% in naive cells.

The V end was cut by 5 bases, the J end by 0 bases, with 8 bases between. Germline-derived CDR1 and CDR2 are SGHAT and FQNNGV. The CDR3 covers 14 residues. As previously described, bulk TCR libraries were made using listed TCR primers. TCRdb recomputed calls from the PCR reads with MiXCR, one row per CDR3 protein. Here the sample spans nearly 650,000 distinct CDR3 sequences, about 25% being singletons. What was sequenced was naive CD8+ T cells from blood, with Jurkat cell RNA spiked in. Specified subset: FACS-sorted CD8+CD4-CCR7+CD45RA+ naive T cells. This chain uses TRBV11-2 with TRBJ1-3; D is uncertain. The clonotype was recovered from a human donor in good health. Some libraries in this study had Jurkat cell RNA spiked in. Written as DNA, the CDR3 is TGTGCCAGCAGCCCTGAAAGCTCTGGAAACACCATATATTTT. Protein product: CASSPESSGNTIYF.